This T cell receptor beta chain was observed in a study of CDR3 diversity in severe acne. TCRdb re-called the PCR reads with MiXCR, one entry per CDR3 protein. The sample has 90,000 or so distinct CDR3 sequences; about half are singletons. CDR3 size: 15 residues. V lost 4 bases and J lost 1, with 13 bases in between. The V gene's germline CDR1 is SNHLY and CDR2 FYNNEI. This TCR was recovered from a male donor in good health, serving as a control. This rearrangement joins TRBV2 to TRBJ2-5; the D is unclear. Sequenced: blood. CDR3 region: CASSGRGRIQETQYF. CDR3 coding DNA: TGTGCCAGCAGTGGCCGAGGACGGATCCAAGAGACCCAGTACTTC. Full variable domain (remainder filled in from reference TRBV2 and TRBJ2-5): EPEVTQTPSHQVTQMGQEVILRCVPISNHLYFYWYRQILGQKVEFLVSFYNNEISEKSEIFDDQFSVERPDGSNFTLKIRSTKLEDSAMYFCASSGRGRIQETQYFGPGTRLLVL.